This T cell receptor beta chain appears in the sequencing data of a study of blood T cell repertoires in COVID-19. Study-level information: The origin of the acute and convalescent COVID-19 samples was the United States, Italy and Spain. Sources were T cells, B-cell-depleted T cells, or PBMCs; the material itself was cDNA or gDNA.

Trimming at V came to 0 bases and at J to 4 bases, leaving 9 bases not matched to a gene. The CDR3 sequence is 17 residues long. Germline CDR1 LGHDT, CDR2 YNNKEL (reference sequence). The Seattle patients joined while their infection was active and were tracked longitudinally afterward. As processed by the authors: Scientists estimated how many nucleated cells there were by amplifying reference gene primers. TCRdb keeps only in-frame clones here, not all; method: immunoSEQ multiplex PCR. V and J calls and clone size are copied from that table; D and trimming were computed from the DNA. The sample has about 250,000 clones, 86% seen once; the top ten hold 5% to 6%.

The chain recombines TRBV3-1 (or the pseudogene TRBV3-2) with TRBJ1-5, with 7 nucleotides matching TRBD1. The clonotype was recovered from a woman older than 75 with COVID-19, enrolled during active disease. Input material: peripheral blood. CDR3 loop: CASSQDSGNRGNQPQHF. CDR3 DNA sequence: TGTGCCAGCAGCCAAGATAGTGGAAACAGGGGAAATCAGCCCCAGCATTTT.